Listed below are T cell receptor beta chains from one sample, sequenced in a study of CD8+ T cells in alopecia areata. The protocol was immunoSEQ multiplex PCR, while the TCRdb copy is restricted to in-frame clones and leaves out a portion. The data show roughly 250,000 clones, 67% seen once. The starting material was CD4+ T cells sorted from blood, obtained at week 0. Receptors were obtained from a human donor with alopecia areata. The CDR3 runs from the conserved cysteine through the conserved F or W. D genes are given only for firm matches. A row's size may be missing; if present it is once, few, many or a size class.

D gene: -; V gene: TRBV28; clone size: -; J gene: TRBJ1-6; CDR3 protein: CASSLGLGQGYNSPLHF; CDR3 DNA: TGTGCCAGCAGTTTAGGCCTAGGGCAGGGGTATAATTCACCCCTCCACTTT
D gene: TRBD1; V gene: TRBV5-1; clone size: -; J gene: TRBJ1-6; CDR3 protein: CASSLEGTGASSPLHF; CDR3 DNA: TGCGCCAGCAGCTTGGAAGGGACAGGGGCTAGTTCACCCCTCCACTTT
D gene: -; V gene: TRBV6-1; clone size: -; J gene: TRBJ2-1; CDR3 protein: CASSEATRKFF; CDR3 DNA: TGTGCCAGCAGTGAAGCGACTAGAAAGTTCTTC
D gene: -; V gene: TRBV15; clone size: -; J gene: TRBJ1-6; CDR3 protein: CATSRGSAPLHF; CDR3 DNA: TGTGCCACCAGCAGAGGATCGGCACCCCTCCACTTT
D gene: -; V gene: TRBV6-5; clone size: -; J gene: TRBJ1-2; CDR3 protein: CASSYGRNYGYTF; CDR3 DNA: TGTGCCAGCAGTTACGGTCGAAACTATGGCTACACCTTC
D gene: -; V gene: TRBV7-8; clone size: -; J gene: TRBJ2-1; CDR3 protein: CASSWGSPNEQFF; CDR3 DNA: TGTGCCAGCAGTTGGGGGAGCCCAAATGAGCAGTTCTTC
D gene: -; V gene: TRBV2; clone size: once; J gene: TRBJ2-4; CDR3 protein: CASSEFITGLDSLAKNIQYF; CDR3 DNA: TGTGCCAGCAGTGAATTCATCACGGGATTGGACAGTCTAGCCAAAAACATTCAGTACTTC
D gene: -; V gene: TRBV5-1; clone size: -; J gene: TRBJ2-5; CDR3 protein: CASSLAAAQETQYF; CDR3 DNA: TGCGCCAGCAGCTTGGCCGCTGCCCAAGAGACCCAGTACTTC
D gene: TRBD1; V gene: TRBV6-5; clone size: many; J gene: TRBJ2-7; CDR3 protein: CASTLPGTGQQYF; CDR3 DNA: TGTGCCAGCACCCTACCCGGGACAGGGCAGCAGTACTTC
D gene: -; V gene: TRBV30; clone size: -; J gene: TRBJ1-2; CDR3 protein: CAWSVSVGYGYTF; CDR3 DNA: TGTGCCTGGAGTGTAAGCGTAGGCTATGGCTACACCTTC
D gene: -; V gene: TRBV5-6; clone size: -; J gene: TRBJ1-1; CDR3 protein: CASSFLRGSEAFF; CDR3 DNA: TGTGCCAGCAGCTTTTTAAGGGGTTCTGAAGCTTTCTTT
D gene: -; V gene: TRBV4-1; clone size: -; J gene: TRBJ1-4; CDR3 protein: CASSQRSTGVEKLFF; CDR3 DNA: TGCGCCAGCAGCCAACGTTCCACAGGTGTTGAAAAACTGTTTTTT
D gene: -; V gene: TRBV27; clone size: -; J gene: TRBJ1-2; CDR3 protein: CASSLAGYYGYTF; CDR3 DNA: TGTGCCAGCAGTTTAGCAGGGTACTATGGCTACACCTTC
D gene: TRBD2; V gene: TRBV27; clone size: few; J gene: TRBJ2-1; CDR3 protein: CASSLTSGVYNEQFF; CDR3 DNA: TGTGCCAGCAGTTTGACTAGCGGGGTCTACAATGAGCAGTTCTTC
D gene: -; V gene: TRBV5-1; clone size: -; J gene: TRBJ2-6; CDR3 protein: CASSHLPRSGANVLTF; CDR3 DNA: TGCGCCAGCAGCCACCTGCCCCGCTCTGGGGCCAACGTCCTGACTTTC
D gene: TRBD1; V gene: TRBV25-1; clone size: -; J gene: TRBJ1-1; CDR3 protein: CASSRDRVNTEAFF; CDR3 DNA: TGTGCCAGCAGCCGGGACAGGGTGAACACTGAAGCTTTCTTT
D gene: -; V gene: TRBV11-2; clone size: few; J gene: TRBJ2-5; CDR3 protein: CASHARVRQETQYF; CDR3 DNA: TGTGCCAGTCACGCCCGGGTCCGCCAAGAGACCCAGTACTTC
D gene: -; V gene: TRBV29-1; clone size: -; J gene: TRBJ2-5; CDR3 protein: CSVEFGRQETQYF; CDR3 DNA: TGCAGCGTTGAATTCGGCAGACAAGAGACCCAGTACTTC
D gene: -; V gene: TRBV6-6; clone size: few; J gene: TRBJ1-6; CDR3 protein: CASSREGNNSPLHF; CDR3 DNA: TGTGCCAGCAGTCGGGAGGGAAATAATTCACCCCTCCACTTT
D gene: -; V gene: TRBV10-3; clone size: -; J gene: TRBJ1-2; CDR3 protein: CAIQRGDGYTF; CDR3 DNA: TGTGCCATCCAACGTGGGGATGGCTACACCTTC
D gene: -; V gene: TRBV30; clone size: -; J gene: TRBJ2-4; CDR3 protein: CAWSDSRAIQYF; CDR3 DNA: TGTGCCTGGTCGGACAGCCGGGCCATTCAGTACTTC
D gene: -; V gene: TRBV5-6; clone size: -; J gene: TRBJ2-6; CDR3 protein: CASSPRSRGANVLTF; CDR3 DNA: TGTGCCAGCAGCCCCCGATCCCGCGGGGCCAACGTCCTGACTTTC
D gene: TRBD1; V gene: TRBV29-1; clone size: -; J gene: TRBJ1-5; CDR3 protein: CSVRWQGVASNQPQHF; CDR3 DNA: TGCAGCGTTCGCTGGCAGGGGGTGGCAAGCAATCAGCCCCAGCATTTT
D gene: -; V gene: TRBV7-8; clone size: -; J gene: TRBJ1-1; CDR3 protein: CASSTRLLNTEAFF; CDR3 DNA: TGTGCCAGCAGCACCCGACTGTTGAACACTGAAGCTTTCTTT
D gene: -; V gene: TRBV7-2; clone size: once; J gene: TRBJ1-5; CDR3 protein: CASSRRGSNQPQHF; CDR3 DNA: TGTGCCAGCAGCCGGAGGGGCAGCAATCAGCCCCAGCATTTT
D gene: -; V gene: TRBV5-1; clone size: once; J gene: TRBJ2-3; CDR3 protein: CASSYESTDTQYF; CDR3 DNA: TGCGCCAGCAGCTATGAAAGTACAGATACGCAGTATTTT
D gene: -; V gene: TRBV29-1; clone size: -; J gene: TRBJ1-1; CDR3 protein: CSGRGTEAFF; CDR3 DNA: TGCAGCGGAAGGGGGACTGAAGCTTTCTTT
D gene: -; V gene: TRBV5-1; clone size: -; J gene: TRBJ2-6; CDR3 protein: CASSPLGANVLTF; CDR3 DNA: TGCGCCAGCAGCCCCCTTGGGGCCAACGTCCTGACTTTC
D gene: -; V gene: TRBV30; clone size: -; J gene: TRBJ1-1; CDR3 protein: CAWSVGHMNTEAFF; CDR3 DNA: TGTGCCTGGAGTGTCGGACACATGAACACTGAAGCTTTCTTT
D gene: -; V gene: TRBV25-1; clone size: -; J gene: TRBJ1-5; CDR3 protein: CASSPGGNYQPQHF; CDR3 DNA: TGTGCCAGCAGTCCTGGGGGGAATTATCAGCCCCAGCATTTT
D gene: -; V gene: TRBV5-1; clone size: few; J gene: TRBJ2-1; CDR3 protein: CASSVRLSDSSYNEQFF; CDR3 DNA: TGCGCCAGCAGCGTGAGGCTTAGCGACAGCTCCTACAATGAGCAGTTCTTC
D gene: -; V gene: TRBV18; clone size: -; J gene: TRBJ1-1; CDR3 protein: CASSSGLLNTEAFF; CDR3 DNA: TGTGCCAGCTCATCGGGACTTCTGAACACTGAAGCTTTCTTT
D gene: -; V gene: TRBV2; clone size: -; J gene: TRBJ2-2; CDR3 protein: CASREQTNTGELFF; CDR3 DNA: TGTGCCAGCAGGGAACAGACGAACACCGGGGAGCTGTTTTTT
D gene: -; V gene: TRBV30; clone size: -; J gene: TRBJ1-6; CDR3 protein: CAWSKGRQTSSYNSPLHF; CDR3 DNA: TGTGCCTGGAGTAAAGGGAGACAGACAAGCTCCTATAATTCACCCCTCCACTTT
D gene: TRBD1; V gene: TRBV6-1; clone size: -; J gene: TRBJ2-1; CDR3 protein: CASQGVYNEQFF; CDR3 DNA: TGTGCCAGCCAGGGGGTATACAATGAGCAGTTCTTC
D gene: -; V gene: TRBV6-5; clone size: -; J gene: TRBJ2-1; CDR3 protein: CASRPIGLDEQFF; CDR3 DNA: TGTGCCAGCAGACCTATAGGTTTAGATGAGCAGTTCTTC
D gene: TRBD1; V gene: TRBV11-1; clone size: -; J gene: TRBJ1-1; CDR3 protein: CASSLARGSTEAFF; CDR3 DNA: TGTGCCAGCAGCTTAGCCAGGGGGTCCACTGAAGCTTTCTTT
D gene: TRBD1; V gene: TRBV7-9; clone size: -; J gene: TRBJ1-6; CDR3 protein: CASRRPGTGKAPLHF; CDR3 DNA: TGTGCCAGCAGACGCCCTGGGACAGGGAAAGCACCCCTCCACTTT
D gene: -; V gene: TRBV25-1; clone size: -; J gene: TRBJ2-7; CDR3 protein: CASSSPPGGGIYEQYF; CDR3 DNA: TGTGCCAGCAGTTCCCCACCTGGGGGCGGTATCTACGAGCAGTACTTC
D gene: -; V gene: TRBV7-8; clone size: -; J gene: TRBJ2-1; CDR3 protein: CASRMIRSSYNEQFF; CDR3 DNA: TGTGCCAGCAGAATGATCAGGAGCTCCTACAATGAGCAGTTCTTC
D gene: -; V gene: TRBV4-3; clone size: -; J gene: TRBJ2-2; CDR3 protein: CASSARSRSTGELFF; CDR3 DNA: TGCGCCAGCAGCGCCCGGTCCAGGAGTACCGGGGAGCTGTTTTTT
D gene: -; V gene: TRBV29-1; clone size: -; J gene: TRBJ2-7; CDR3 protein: CSVGRDFGREQYF; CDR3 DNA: TGCAGCGTTGGTAGGGACTTCGGAAGGGAGCAGTACTTC
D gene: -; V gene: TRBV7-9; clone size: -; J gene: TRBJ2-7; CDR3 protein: CASSLSGPMEQYF; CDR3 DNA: TGTGCCAGCAGCCTCAGTGGACCTATGGAACAGTACTTC